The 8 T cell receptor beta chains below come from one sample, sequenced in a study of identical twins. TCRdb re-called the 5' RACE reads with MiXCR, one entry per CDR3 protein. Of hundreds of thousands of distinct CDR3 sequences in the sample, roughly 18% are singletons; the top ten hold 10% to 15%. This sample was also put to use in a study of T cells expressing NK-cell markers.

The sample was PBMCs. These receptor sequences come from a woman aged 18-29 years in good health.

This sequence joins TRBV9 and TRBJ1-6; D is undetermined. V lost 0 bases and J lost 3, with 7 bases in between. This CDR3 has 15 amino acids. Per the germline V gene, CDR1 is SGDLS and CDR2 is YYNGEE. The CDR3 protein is CASSVDGFYNSPLHF. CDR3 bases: TGTGCCAGCAGCGTAGACGGCTTCTATAATTCACCCCTCCACTTT.

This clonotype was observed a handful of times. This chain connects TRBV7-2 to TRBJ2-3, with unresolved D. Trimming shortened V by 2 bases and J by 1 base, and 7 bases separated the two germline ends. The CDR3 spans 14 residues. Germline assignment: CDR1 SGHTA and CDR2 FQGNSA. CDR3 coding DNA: TGTGCCAGCAGCTTAATGGGTGGCACAGATACGCAGTATTTT. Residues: CASSLMGGTDTQYF.

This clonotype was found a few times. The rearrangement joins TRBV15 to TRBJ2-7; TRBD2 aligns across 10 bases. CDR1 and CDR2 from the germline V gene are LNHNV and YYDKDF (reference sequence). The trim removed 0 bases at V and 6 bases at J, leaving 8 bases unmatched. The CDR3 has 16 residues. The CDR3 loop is CATSRDFASGRREQYF. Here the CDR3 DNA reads TGTGCCACCAGCAGAGATTTTGCTAGCGGGAGACGCGAGCAGTACTTC.

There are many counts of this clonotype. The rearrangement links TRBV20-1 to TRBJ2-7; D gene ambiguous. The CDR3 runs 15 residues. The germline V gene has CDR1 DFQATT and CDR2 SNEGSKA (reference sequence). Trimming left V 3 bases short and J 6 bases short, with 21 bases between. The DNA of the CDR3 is TGCAGTGCTAGTGTTTCATCGACCCCCCCGATCGAGCAGTACTTC. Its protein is CSASVSSTPPIEQYF.

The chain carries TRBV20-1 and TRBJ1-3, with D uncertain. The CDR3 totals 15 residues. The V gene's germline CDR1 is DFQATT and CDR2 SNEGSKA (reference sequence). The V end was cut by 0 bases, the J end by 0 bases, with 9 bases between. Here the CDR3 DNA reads TGCAGTGCTAGAGAGGGCAGCCTCTCTGGAAACACCATATATTTT. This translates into CSAREGSLSGNTIYF.

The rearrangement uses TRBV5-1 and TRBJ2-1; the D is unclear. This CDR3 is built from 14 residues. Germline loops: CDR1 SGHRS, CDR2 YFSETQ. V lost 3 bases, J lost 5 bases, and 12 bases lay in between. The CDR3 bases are TGCGCCAGCAGCTCCGGGTATTCCAACAATGAGCAGTTCTTC. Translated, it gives CASSSGYSNNEQFF.

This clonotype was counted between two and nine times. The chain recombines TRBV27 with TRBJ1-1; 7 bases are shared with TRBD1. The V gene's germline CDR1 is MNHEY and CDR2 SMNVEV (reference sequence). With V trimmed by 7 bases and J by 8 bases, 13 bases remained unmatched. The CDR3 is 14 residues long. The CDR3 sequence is CASTLSGRTGEAFF. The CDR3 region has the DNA TGTGCCAGCACCCTCTCAGGGAGGACAGGAGAAGCTTTCTTT.

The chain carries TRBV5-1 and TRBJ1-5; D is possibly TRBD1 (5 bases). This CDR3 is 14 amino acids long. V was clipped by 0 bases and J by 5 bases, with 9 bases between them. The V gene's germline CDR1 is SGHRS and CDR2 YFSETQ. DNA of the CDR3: TGCGCCAGCAGCTTGGTAGGGGTCGATCAGCCCCAGCATTTT. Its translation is CASSLVGVDQPQHF.